This T cell receptor beta chain originates from a study of cytomegalovirus exposure and HLA in healthy donors. Broader study findings: Most observed TCR sequences were rare, whereas some public TCRs were detected in many donors.

The junction had 11 bases not matched to a gene; V was cut back by 4 bases and J by 9 bases. The CDR3 is 15 amino acids. Germline lookup yields CDR1 SGHNT and CDR2 YYREEE (reference sequence). Both 60 Vbeta primers and 13 Jbeta primers went into the PCR. Profiled with immunoSEQ multiplex PCR; TCRdb holds only in-frame clones, not every one. The data hold around 150,000 clones, with over 50% observed a single time. In this sample, this clone turned up a few times. The antigen remains unidentified. The clonotype originates from a human donor in good health. The sequenced sample consisted of PBMCs. The chain recombines TRBV5-4 with TRBJ2-1, with 9 positions matching TRBD1. CDR3 sequence (DNA): TGTGCCAGCAGCCTCCAGGGACAGGGTCGAGGTGAGCAGTTCTTC. It codes for CASSLQGQGRGEQFF.